The 29 T cell receptor beta chains below all came from one sample that was sequenced in a study of T cell responses to AZD1222 COVID-19 vaccine. Sequenced by immunoSEQ multiplex PCR; TCRdb stores in-frame clones only, minus some. The repertoire holds 110,000 to 150,000 clones, with approximately 91% as singletons. This sample comprised peripheral blood, obtained 28 days after the second AZD1222 dose. These receptors were collected from an adult who received the AZD1222 COVID-19 vaccine.

The rearrangement uses TRBV19 and TRBJ2-2; 7 positions agree with TRBD1. The CDR3 is made up of 14 amino acids. Germline V gives CDR1 LNHDA, CDR2 SQIVND (reference sequence). Unmatched junction bases numbered 8, after V lost 8 bases and J lost 5 bases. The CDR3: CASGRGTGTGELFF. CDR3 bases: TGTGCCAGTGGCAGGGGGACGGGGACCGGGGAGCTGTTTTTT.

This clone occurred once. This chain connects TRBV18 to TRBJ2-1, with TRBD1 matching 8 bases. There are 15 residues in the CDR3. Germline CDR1 and CDR2: KGHSH and LQKENI. Losses at the gene ends were 2 bases for V and 6 bases for J; bases not matched to a gene: 6. CDR3 in amino acids: CASSPGQGAVNEQFF. CDR3 in DNA: TGTGCCAGCTCACCAGGGCAGGGGGCTGTCAATGAGCAGTTCTTC.

The rearrangement uses TRBV27 and TRBJ1-6, with a possible D match to TRBD1 (6 bases). Germline V lookup: CDR1 MNHEY, CDR2 SMNVEV (reference sequence). CDR3 length equals 15 residues. Trimming took off 6 bases at V and 3 bases at J, with 12 bases between the two ends. CDR3 DNA: TGTGCCAGCAGCCACAGGGTCAACTATAATTCACCCCTCCACTTT. Residues: CASSHRVNYNSPLHF.

The CDR3 region has the DNA TGTGCCAGCAGCCTAACCCCGGCAGGGAATTTTAGAATCACTGAAGCTTTCTTT. This translates into CASSLTPAGNFRITEAFF. The chain employs TRBV7-9 and TRBJ1-1, with a weak D call TRBD1 (5 bases). V was shortened by 5 bases and J by 4 bases, with 26 bases between the two germline ends. Germline CDR1 is SEHNR and CDR2 is FQNEAQ (reference sequence). CDR3 length: 18 residues.

V usage is TRBV5-6 and J usage is TRBJ1-1; D is unresolved. Germline CDR1 SGHDT, CDR2 YYEEEE. There are 12 residues in the CDR3. V lost 2 bases to trimming and J lost 3 bases, with 5 bases between them. The CDR3, as DNA: TGTGCCAGCAGCTTATGGGACACTGAAGCTTTCTTT. It translates to CASSLWDTEAFF. Filled out from reference TRBV5-6 and TRBJ1-1, the complete variable domain reads DAGVTQSPTHLIKTRGQQVTLRCSPKSGHDTVSWYQQALGQGPQFIFQYYEEEERQRGNFPDRFSGHQFPNYSSELNVNALLLGDSALYLCASSLWDTEAFFGQGTRLTVV.

This clone occurred once. This chain links TRBV15 with TRBJ2-7; TRBD2 is a possible D gene (6 bases). V lost 1 base and J lost 6, with 28 bases in between. Germline CDR1 and CDR2: LNHNV and YYDKDF (reference sequence). This CDR3 has 19 residues. CDR3 region: CATSRGGGYLPGQKIEQYF. CDR3 DNA sequence: TGTGCCACCAGCAGAGGGGGAGGATACCTACCGGGTCAGAAAATCGAGCAGTACTTC.

This sequence joins TRBV10-2 and TRBJ2-7; TRBD1 is a possible D gene (6 bases). Trimming took off 2 bases at V and 2 bases at J, with 19 bases between the two ends. This CDR3 is built from 17 residues. Per the germline V gene, CDR1 is WSHSY and CDR2 is SAAADI. The CDR3 reads CASSELPGHQRTYEQYF. As DNA, the CDR3 is TGCGCCAGCAGTGAGCTGCCGGGACACCAACGCACCTACGAGCAGTACTTC.

This chain joins TRBV30 and TRBJ1-3; D is possibly TRBD1 (5 bases). CDR1 and CDR2 from the germline V gene are GTSNPN and SVGIG (reference sequence). Trimming took 3 bases from V and 0 from J, leaving 18 bases between them. The CDR3 loop spans 17 amino acids. As DNA, the CDR3 is TGTGCCTGGAGCCTGGGTGGGGACCCTAACTCTGGAAACACCATATATTTT. It encodes CAWSLGGDPNSGNTIYF.

The chain couples TRBV12-3 or TRBV12-4 to TRBJ1-1; D gene ambiguous. With 7 bases removed from V and 5 bases from J, the gap between germline ends came to 8 bases. The CDR3 sequence is 11 residues long. The DNA of the CDR3 is TGTGCCAGCAAATTTTTAACTGAAGCTTTCTTT. Residues: CASKFLTEAFF.

The rearrangement links TRBV6-5 to TRBJ1-1, with D maybe TRBD1 (5 bases). This CDR3 has 13 residues. Trimming pared 4 bases from V and 6 bases from J, leaving 12 bases between. Germline V gives CDR1 MNHEY, CDR2 SVGAGI. The CDR3 sequence is CASSFGGSAEAFF. The CDR3 DNA reads as TGTGCCAGCAGTTTCGGGGGAAGCGCTGAAGCTTTCTTT.

The gene calls are TRBV12-5 and TRBJ1-1; 9 nucleotides align to TRBD1. J gave up 0 bases and V 0 bases, and 5 bases lay outside the gene matches. Per the germline V gene, CDR1 is LGHNT and CDR2 is FRNRAP. This CDR3 has 17 amino acids. CDR3 DNA: TGTGCTAGTGGTTTGGTACTCGGACAGGGGATGAACACTGAAGCTTTCTTT. Protein sequence: CASGLVLGQGMNTEAFF.

The chain employs TRBV13 and TRBJ1-3; no firm D call. V lost 2 bases, J lost 0 bases, and 20 bases lay in between. CDR3 length: 19 residues. Germline lookup yields CDR1 PRHDT and CDR2 FYEKMQ (reference sequence). The CDR3 protein is CASSLLRRQRTDSGNTIYF. The CDR3 nucleotides are TGTGCCAGCAGCTTACTTCGCCGCCAGCGGACGGACTCTGGAAACACCATATATTTT.

The V and J genes are TRBV19 and TRBJ2-1; TRBD1 agrees at 7 bases. This CDR3 has 15 amino acids. V dropped 7 bases and J dropped 0; count of bases not matched to a gene: 6. Germline CDR1 reads LNHDA; CDR2 reads SQIVND (reference sequence). Here the CDR3 reads CASILTGSSYNEQFF. CDR3 DNA: TGTGCCAGTATTCTGACAGGGAGCTCCTACAATGAGCAGTTCTTC. Full variable domain (remainder filled in from reference TRBV19 and TRBJ2-1): DGGITQSPKYLFRKEGQNVTLSCEQNLNHDAMYWYRQDPGQGLRLIYYSQIVNDFQKGDIAEGYSVSREKKESFPLTVTSAQKNPTAFYLCASILTGSSYNEQFFGPGTRLTVL.

This sequence joins TRBV6-5 and TRBJ1-2, with D maybe TRBD1 (6 bases). Germline CDR1 reads MNHEY; CDR2 reads SVGAGI. Trimming stripped 5 bases from V and 8 bases from J, with 18 bases between. The CDR3 contains 14 residues. The CDR3 loop reads CASSRDITRGGYTF. In DNA form, the CDR3 reads TGTGCCAGCAGTCGGGACATCACCCGGGGGGGCTACACCTTC.

The V gene is TRBV11-2, the J gene TRBJ1-1; D is undetermined. Deletions cut 4 bases from V and 0 bases from J, with 6 bases between. Germline CDR1 is SGHAT and CDR2 is FQNNGV. The CDR3 extends over 13 amino acids. CDR3 protein: CASSSYMNTEAFF. CDR3 DNA sequence: TGTGCCAGCAGCTCATACATGAACACTGAAGCTTTCTTT.

The chain links TRBV5-4 to TRBJ1-2; D ambiguous. Trimming pared 2 bases from V and 5 bases from J, leaving 16 bases between. This CDR3 is 15 amino acids long. The germline CDR1 and CDR2 sequences are SGHNT and YYREEE (reference sequence). The DNA of the CDR3 is TGTGCCAGCAGCTTTCGAGGAGGCCGTCGGTATGGCTACACCTTC. Translation: CASSFRGGRRYGYTF.

The J gene is TRBJ1-2, the V gene TRBV19, with 8 nucleotides matching TRBD1. The germline CDR1 and CDR2 sequences are LNHDA and SQIVND (reference sequence). V gave up 8 bases and J gave up 4 bases; unmatched junction bases: 9. CDR3 length equals 14 residues. The CDR3: CASATAGTGYGYTF. CDR3 bases: TGTGCCAGTGCGACCGCCGGGACAGGCTATGGCTACACCTTC.

The chain joins TRBV7-6 to TRBJ2-1, with D perhaps given as TRBD1 or TRBD2 (5 bases each). Trimming left V 4 bases short and J 5 bases short, with 18 bases between. Germline V gene data show CDR1 as SGHVS and CDR2 as FNYEAQ. This CDR3 has 16 amino acids. The CDR3 nucleotides are TGTGCCAGCAGCTCCCTCGCGCAACGGGGCAACAATGAGCAGTTCTTC. Protein product: CASSSLAQRGNNEQFF.

The gene calls are TRBV29-1 and TRBJ1-1; D unclear. CDR1 is SQVTM and CDR2 is ANQGSEA in the germline V gene. Trimming took off 7 bases at V and 1 base at J, with 7 bases between the two ends. The CDR3 consists of 11 residues. CDR3 sequence (DNA): TGCAGCGCTCGACAGAACACTGAAGCTTTCTTT. This gives the protein CSARQNTEAFF.

The CDR3, as DNA: TGTGCCAGCAGCGTAGGGGGAAAAGATACGCAGTATTTT. This gives the protein CASSVGGKDTQYF. The chain couples TRBV9 to TRBJ2-3; D remains ambiguous. The CDR3 loop spans 13 amino acids. The germline CDR1 and CDR2 sequences are SGDLS and YYNGEE. V was cut by 0 bases and J by 5 bases, with 7 bases left in between.

The chain is built from TRBV5-1 and TRBJ1-1; D is unresolved. There are 15 residues in the CDR3. Trimming took 7 bases from V and 0 from J, leaving 16 bases between them. CDR1 is SGHRS and CDR2 is YFSETQ in the germline V gene. The CDR3 reads CASSEGGGVNTEAFF. Written as DNA, the CDR3 is TGCGCCAGCTCCGAGGGCGGAGGCGTGAACACTGAAGCTTTCTTT.

The genes are TRBV30 and TRBJ2-7; D gene unclear. V lost 0 bases and J lost 2, with 8 bases in between. Germline CDR1 and CDR2: GTSNPN and SVGIG (reference sequence). CDR3 length: 13 amino acids. CDR3 amino acids: CAWSVGSPYEQYF. The CDR3 bases are TGTGCCTGGAGTGTGGGCAGTCCCTACGAGCAGTACTTC.

This clone was seen just once. The chain couples TRBV7-6 to TRBJ1-1, with a possible D match to TRBD1 (5 bases). V was shortened by 4 bases and J by 4 bases, with 16 bases between the two germline ends. The CDR3 is 15 residues long. Germline loops: CDR1 SGHVS, CDR2 FNYEAQ. The CDR3 sequence is CASSSSSGRGTEAFF. The CDR3 nucleotides are TGTGCCAGCAGCTCTTCCTCAGGGAGGGGCACTGAAGCTTTCTTT.

This chain uses TRBV30 with TRBJ2-7, with 8 positions matching TRBD2. CDR1 is GTSNPN and CDR2 is SVGIG in the germline V gene (reference sequence). The CDR3 spans 15 residues. V gave up 3 bases and J gave up 1 base; unmatched junction bases: 8. The DNA of the CDR3 is TGTGCCTGGAGCTCGAGCGGGAGCCCTTCCTACGAGCAGTACTTC. It codes for CAWSSSGSPSYEQYF.

The gene calls are TRBV6-1 and TRBJ1-4; 9 nucleotides match TRBD1. Germline V CDR1 and CDR2: MNHNS, SASEGT. The CDR3 loop spans 15 amino acids. V lost 3 bases and J lost 7; bases outside the gene matches: 6. In nucleotides, the CDR3 is TGTGCCAGCAGTGAGGGGGACAGGGATGGTGAAAAACTGTTTTTT. Amino acid sequence: CASSEGDRDGEKLFF.

This clone was observed once. The chain joins TRBV6-5 to TRBJ1-4; TRBD1 agrees at 8 bases. Unmatched junction bases numbered 7, after V lost 6 bases and J lost 7 bases. From germline, CDR1 is MNHEY and CDR2 SVGAGI. The CDR3 length is 14 residues. CDR3 amino acids: CASSEDRVIEKLFF. The CDR3, as DNA: TGTGCCAGCAGCGAGGACAGGGTAATTGAAAAACTGTTTTTT.

CDR3 DNA sequence: TGTGCCAGCAGCACGACAGGTCGCGGTCGCGGAAACACCATATATTTT. Its translation is CASSTTGRGRGNTIYF. This chain connects TRBV5-6 to TRBJ1-3; D possibly corresponds to TRBD1 (6 bases). There are 16 residues in the CDR3. The V end was cut by 4 bases, the J end by 4 bases, with 18 bases between. In germline, CDR1 is SGHDT, CDR2 YYEEEE.

V usage is TRBV4-1 and J usage is TRBJ2-7; D possibly corresponds to TRBD2 (6 bases). The V gene's germline CDR1 is MGHRA and CDR2 YSYEKL. The CDR3 is 15 amino acids. With 0 bases removed from V and 2 bases from J, the gap between germline ends came to 11 bases. The CDR3 bases are TGCGCCAGCAGCCAAGATCCCGGACTACCCTACGAGCAGTACTTC. Residues: CASSQDPGLPYEQYF.

The chain employs TRBV7-8 and TRBJ2-1; TRBD2 might be the D (5 bases). Trimming took 3 bases from V and 9 from J, leaving 12 bases between them. Looked up from germline, CDR1 is SGHVS and CDR2 is FQNEAQ. The CDR3 has 13 amino acids. In DNA form, the CDR3 reads TGTGCCAGCAGCTTTGGGAGCGAGTCTGAGCAGTTCTTC. Its protein is CASSFGSESEQFF.